The T cell receptor beta chain under discussion was sequenced for a study of T cell responses to AZD1222 COVID-19 vaccine. Study findings and constraints: Nearly half of spike-specific TCRs reportedly go after variant regions that carry no mutations. Females outnumbered males among donors, who were mostly white British; clonal diversity was possibly underestimated.

Of note for this clone: Its target is not known.

Assay used: immunoSEQ multiplex PCR; TCRdb lists only in-frame clones, some missing. The repertoire holds about 96,000 clones, with under 90% as singletons. The source was peripheral blood, collected on day 0 of AZD1222 vaccination. The TCR comes from an adult in good health.

CDR3 residues: CASSPVAVPPSGGYTF. CDR3 bases: TGTGCCAGCTCACCGGTTGCAGTCCCACCTTCTGGTGGCTACACCTTC. This chain uses TRBV18 with TRBJ1-2; no firm D call. The germline V gene has CDR1 KGHSH and CDR2 LQKENI. V gave up 3 bases and J gave up 7 bases, with 21 bases separating them. This CDR3 region has 16 residues.